Listed below are T cell receptor beta chains from one sample, sequenced in a study of blood T cell repertoires in COVID-19. Sequencing used immunoSEQ multiplex PCR; TCRdb keeps in-frame clones, though not all of them. The sample shows around 140,000 clones, over 60% of them seen only once. What was sequenced was peripheral blood. The receptors stem from a woman aged 80 or over with active or convalescent COVID-19. Both conserved end residues are part of each CDR3. D genes are given only for firm matches. Rows may omit the clone size; those that give it use once, few, many or a size class.

V	size	D	J	DNA	CDR3
TRBV27	many	NA	TRBJ1-5	TGTGCCAGCAGTCCGAACAGGGTGTTGGGCAATCAGCCCCAGCATTTT	CASSPNRVLGNQPQHF
TRBV14	NA	TRBD1	TRBJ1-1	TGTGCCAGCAGCCAGGCCTTCGGGACAGGGTCTGCAGCTTTCTTT	CASSQAFGTGSAAFF
TRBV19	NA	NA	TRBJ2-5	TGTGCCAGTAGTATAGATGACAGCGGGCTACAAGAGACCCAGTACTTC	CASSIDDSGLQETQYF
TRBV27	NA	TRBD1	TRBJ1-2	TGTGCCAGCAGTTTCTCCCACCCGGGACAGGGGAGCGGCTACACCTTC	CASSFSHPGQGSGYTF
TRBV12-3/TRBV12-4	NA	TRBD1	TRBJ1-5	TGTGCCAGCAGGGGACAGTTCAATCAGCCCCAGCATTTT	CASRGQFNQPQHF
TRBV6-5	NA	TRBD1	TRBJ2-7	TGTGCCAGCAGTCGGGACAGGTACGAGCAGTACTTC	CASSRDRYEQYF
TRBV5-6	NA	TRBD1	TRBJ1-5	TGTGCCAGCACCGGACAGGGGGTAGGTGGGCCCCAGCATTTT	CASTGQGVGGPQHF
TRBV15	NA	NA	TRBJ1-1	TGTGCCACCAGCAGTAGGAACACTGAAGCTTTCTTT	CATSSRNTEAFF
TRBV6-1	NA	NA	TRBJ2-5	TGTGCCAGCAGTGACAGACAAGAGACCCAGTACTTC	CASSDRQETQYF
TRBV7-2	NA	NA	TRBJ2-3	TGTGCCAGCAGCTCCATGGGGGACTTCTCAGATACGCAGTATTTT	CASSSMGDFSDTQYF
TRBV5-1	NA	TRBD1	TRBJ2-7	TGCGCCAGCAGCTTGCCAGGACAGGGGGACTACGAGCAGTACTTC	CASSLPGQGDYEQYF
TRBV27	few	NA	TRBJ1-2	TGTGCCAGCAGTCCAACAGGCTATGGCTACACCTTC	CASSPTGYGYTF
TRBV7-3	NA	NA	TRBJ2-1	TGTGCCAGCAGCTTAACTAGCGACGTCTACAATGAGCAGTTCTTC	CASSLTSDVYNEQFF
TRBV5-1	NA	TRBD1	TRBJ1-1	TGCGCCAGCAGCGAAGACAGGGGGAGTTGGGCTGAAGCTTTCTTT	CASSEDRGSWAEAFF
TRBV7-7	NA	NA	TRBJ2-7	TGTGCTAGCAGCTTAGGCTGGCGGGGGCTCACCTACGAGCAGTACTTC	CASSLGWRGLTYEQYF
TRBV28	NA	NA	TRBJ1-1	TGTGCCAGCAGTTTAGGGAGGGAGGGGACTGAAGCTTTCTTT	CASSLGREGTEAFF
TRBV2	NA	TRBD2	TRBJ2-7	TGTGCCATCGACCAGACTAGCGGGGAAAGGAGCTCCTACGAGCAGTACTTC	CAIDQTSGERSSYEQYF
TRBV18	NA	NA	TRBJ2-1	TGTGCCAGCTCACGGCAGGGGGGAGTGGAGCAGTTCTTC	CASSRQGGVEQFF